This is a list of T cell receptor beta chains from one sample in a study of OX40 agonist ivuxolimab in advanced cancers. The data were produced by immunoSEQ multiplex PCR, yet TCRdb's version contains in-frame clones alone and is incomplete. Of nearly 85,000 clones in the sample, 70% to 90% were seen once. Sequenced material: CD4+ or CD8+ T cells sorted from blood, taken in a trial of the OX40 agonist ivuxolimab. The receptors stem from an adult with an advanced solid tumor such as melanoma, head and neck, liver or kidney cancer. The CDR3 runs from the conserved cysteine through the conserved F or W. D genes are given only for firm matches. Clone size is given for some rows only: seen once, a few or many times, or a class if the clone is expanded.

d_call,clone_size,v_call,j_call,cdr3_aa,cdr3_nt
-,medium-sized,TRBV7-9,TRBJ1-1,CASSLEGNTEAFF,TGTGCCAGCAGCTTAGAGGGCAACACTGAAGCTTTCTTT
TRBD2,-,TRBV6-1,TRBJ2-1,CASSDRLAGGRNEQFF,TGTGCCAGCAGTGACCGACTAGCGGGGGGCAGGAATGAGCAGTTCTTC
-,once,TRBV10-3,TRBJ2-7,CAISESGGAGYEQYF,TGTGCCATCAGTGAGTCAGGGGGAGCAGGCTACGAGCAGTACTTC
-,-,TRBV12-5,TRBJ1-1,CASGPPLQGNTEAFF,TGTGCTAGTGGTCCCCCCCTACAGGGGAACACTGAAGCTTTCTTT
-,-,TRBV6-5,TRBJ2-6,CASSYSREAGANVLTF,TGTGCCAGCAGTTACTCGAGAGAGGCTGGGGCCAACGTCCTGACTTTC
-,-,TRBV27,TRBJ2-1,CASSGNTNNEQFF,TGTGCCAGCAGTGGGAATACTAACAATGAGCAGTTCTTC
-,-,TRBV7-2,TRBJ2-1,CASSPGGGAFNEQFF,TGTGCCAGCAGCCCCGGCGGGGGCGCTTTCAATGAGCAGTTCTTC
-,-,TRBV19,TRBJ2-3,CASSMVGTLTDTQYF,TGTGCCAGTAGTATGGTGGGGACGTTGACAGATACGCAGTATTTT
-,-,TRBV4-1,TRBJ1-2,CASSQEGGTSGYTF,TGCGCCAGCAGCCAAGAGGGGGGTACCTCTGGCTACACCTTC
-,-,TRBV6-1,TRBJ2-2,CASSPHPTGELFF,TGTGCCAGCAGCCCTCATCCCACCGGGGAGCTGTTTTTT
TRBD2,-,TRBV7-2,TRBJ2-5,CASSPQLAGGVWETQYF,TGTGCCAGCAGCCCCCAACTAGCGGGGGGTGTTTGGGAGACCCAGTACTTC
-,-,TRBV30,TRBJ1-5,CAWSVLAGNQPQHF,TGTGCCTGGAGTGTACTGGCAGGTAATCAGCCCCAGCATTTT
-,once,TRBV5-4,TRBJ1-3,CASSQMVKGGSGNTIYF,TGTGCCAGCAGCCAAATGGTGAAAGGGGGCTCTGGAAACACCATATATTTT
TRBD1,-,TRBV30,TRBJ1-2,CAWSVRQGLYGYTF,TGTGCCTGGAGTGTACGACAGGGCCTCTATGGCTACACCTTC
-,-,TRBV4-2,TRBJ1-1,CASSLGAEAFF,TGTGCCAGCAGCCTGGGGGCAGAAGCTTTCTTT